This T cell receptor beta chain derives from a study of tissue T cells after allogeneic stem cell transplantation. CDR3 sequences, V/J genes, frequencies and template counts came from survey-depth TCRbeta sequencing. TCRdb's table, derived via immunoSEQ multiplex PCR, lists solely in-frame clones and lacks some. The sample shows 5,800 or so clones, roughly 42% of them seen only once. Germline V gene sequence: CDR1 FNHDT, CDR2 SITEND (reference sequence). Trimming took off 6 bases at V and 10 bases at J, with 6 bases between the two ends. This CDR3 is built from 9 residues. On this clone: Mouse germline and gene names are used. The read ends 1 residue before the CDR3 terminus; that terminus is restored from the germline J gene.

Time point noted: mouse harvest day 14 after allogeneic transplant. Tail vein injection delivered 10^7 T-cell-depleted bone marrow cells and 10^6 splenic CD5+ T cells. B6 (H2b) cells into BALB/c (H2d) mice; tissues taken at day 7 or 14. Sequencing was performed on gut tissue. The sequence was obtained from a female BALB/c mouse given C57BL/6 T cells with graft-versus-host disease after an allogeneic hematopoietic cell transplant. This chain joins TRBV19 and TRBJ2-5, with D hard to call. CDR3 region: CASTPSQYF. The sequenced CDR3 bases are TGTGCCAGCACCCCCTCCCAGTAC.